The present TCR beta chain was sequenced within a study of breast tumors, draining lymph nodes, adjacent tissues (dated by TCRdb to 2015 to 2016). With respect to the entire study: In breast cancer patients, the study compared the TCR beta repertoires of tumor, adjacent nontumor tissue and axillary lymph nodes. The study was designed to assess the relationships and possible T-cell exchange between tumor, surrounding tissue and draining lymph node repertoires in human breast cancer.

This clonotype came up many times. Its specific antigen is unknown. Per-base quality was not reported, and no clone a single base away is much larger than it. The paper's findings and limits, for the study overall: The conclusion that tumor T cells originate in lymph nodes was presented as consistent with a hypothesis rather than as directly demonstrated. The similarity between tumor and nontumor tissue repertoires was significantly greater in luminal-like breast cancer than in basal-like breast cancer. Tumor T-cell repertoires showed less diversity than lymph node repertoires and more diversity than nontumor tissue repertoires, and tumor T-cell repertoires showed preferential V and J gene usage. The data were judged consistent with most tumor T cells deriving from the lymph node and then expanding within tumor tissue.

Between the V and J ends, shortened by 3 bases and 7 bases respectively, the junction contains 7 bases. Looking up the germline V gene yields CDR1 SGHRS and CDR2 YFSETQ. The CDR3 contains 12 residues, cysteine and phenylalanine counted. Only the CDR3 DNA stays, 36 bases, in frame from base 1. The reads were generated on an Illumina HiSeq 2000. Multiplex PCR amplification was used to generate the TCR beta chain libraries. The amplified TCR beta chain products were analyzed by high-throughput sequencing. Using fastp trimming at Q25 and MiXCR clonotype assembly, TCRdb reanalyzed the public sequencing data and kept in-frame beta chains. Each entry is one CDR3 protein sequence, shown with its most common DNA and genes. The sample table lists around 110,000 distinct CDR3 sequences, more than 30% of them with a count of one. Around 5.9% of the sample is in the top ten clones. Lymph node samples were obtained from the axillary draining lymph nodes of breast cancer patients.

The sequence joins TRBV5-1 to TRBJ2-2, with an unclear D gene assignment. Input material: axillary lymph node tissue. This sequence was found in a female donor with breast cancer. Some clones in this sample may be carry-over from other donors' samples. DNA sequence: TGCGCCAGCAGCTGGAACGGCGGGGAGCTGTTTTTT. This encodes CASSWNGGELFF.